Below are 22 T cell receptor beta chains sequenced from a single sample in a study of Ad26.COV2.S vaccination and SARS-CoV-2 variants. Treatment noted: 19 received Ad26.COV2.S at low or high dose, single or two shots; about 5 received placebo; per-sample allocation not given. On day 63 after the first injection, vaccine and placebo recipients gave samples. Clones were sequenced by immunoSEQ multiplex PCR, and TCRdb holds only the in-frame ones, with some missing. Among fewer than 400,000 clones listed, about 91% were seen once. Sequenced here: peripheral blood, sampled in a trial of Ad26.COV2.S vaccine versus placebo. Every receptor here comes from a person aged 18-60 years who received the Ad26.COV2.S COVID-19 vaccine or a placebo.

This chain connects TRBV30 to TRBJ1-1; D might be TRBD1 (5 bases). There are 13 residues in the CDR3. Germline V CDR1 and CDR2: GTSNPN, SVGIG (reference sequence). The V end was cut by 5 bases, the J end by 1 base, with 11 bases between. DNA of the CDR3: TGTGCCTGGTGCGCAGGGTGGAACACTGAAGCTTTCTTT. Amino acids: CAWCAGWNTEAFF.

This chain connects TRBV6-5 to TRBJ2-1, with D perhaps matching TRBD1 or TRBD2 (5 bases each). V was trimmed by 6 bases and J by 7 bases, leaving 13 bases between them. The CDR3 sequence is 13 residues long. Germline CDR1 MNHEY, CDR2 SVGAGI. The DNA of the CDR3 is TGTGCCAGCAGCTCCAGAGGGGAAAATGAGCAGTTCTTC. This gives the protein CASSSRGENEQFF.

This chain links TRBV28 with TRBJ2-5; D tentatively fits TRBD1 or TRBD2 (5 bases each). The CDR3 totals 13 residues. CDR1 and CDR2 (germline): MDHEN, SYDVKM. Trimming left V 5 bases short and J 5 bases short, with 12 bases between. The CDR3 loop is CASSRDRGETQYF. The DNA of the CDR3 is TGTGCCAGCAGTCGGGACCGAGGGGAGACCCAGTACTTC.

Notes on this clone: Other DNA sequences in the same sample also yield this CDR3. The chain uses TRBV19 and TRBJ2-7, with D possibly being TRBD2 (7 bases). V lost 1 base to trimming and J lost 0 bases, with 10 bases between them. Germline V gene lookup returns CDR1 LNHDA and CDR2 SQIVND (reference sequence). The CDR3 spans 15 residues. CDR3 sequence reads: CASSIGGGSSYEQYF. The CDR3 nucleotides read TGTGCCAGTAGTATAGGCGGGGGCTCCTCCTACGAGCAGTACTTC. The full variable domain, completed using reference TRBV19 and TRBJ2-7, is DGGITQSPKYLFRKEGQNVTLSCEQNLNHDAMYWYRQDPGQGLRLIYYSQIVNDFQKGDIAEGYSVSREKKESFPLTVTSAQKNPTAFYLCASSIGGGSSYEQYFGPGTRLTVT.

V gene TRBV5-6 combines with J gene TRBJ2-5, with 7 bases that match TRBD1. The CDR3 sequence is 15 residues long. V lost 4 bases and J lost 3; bases outside the gene matches: 9. The V gene's germline CDR1 is SGHDT and CDR2 YYEEEE. The CDR3 region is CASSAPGTEEETQYF. Here the CDR3 DNA reads TGTGCCAGCAGCGCCCCCGGGACAGAAGAAGAGACCCAGTACTTC.

This chain links TRBV11-3 with TRBJ1-4; TRBD1 matches at 7 bases. V shed 5 bases and J 0 bases; nucleotides not matched to a gene: 6. The CDR3 consists of 16 residues. Germline CDR1 SGHNT, CDR2 YENEEA. CDR3 DNA: TGTGCCAGCAGCGTGGGACAGACCACAACTAATGAAAAACTGTTTTTT. Translated, it gives CASSVGQTTTNEKLFF.

The chain is built from TRBV27 and TRBJ2-3; 11 bases are a match to TRBD2. The CDR3 has 16 amino acids. Germline CDR1 MNHEY, CDR2 SMNVEV (reference sequence). Trimming took 5 bases from V and 1 from J; bases not matched to a gene: 5. CDR3 DNA: TGTGCCAGCAGTCTTCTAGCGGGAGGAGGCACAGATACGCAGTATTTT. It codes for CASSLLAGGGTDTQYF.

A single count supports this clone. The genes are TRBV28 and TRBJ2-7, with D possibly being TRBD1 or TRBD2 (5 bases each). The V gene's germline CDR1 is MDHEN and CDR2 SYDVKM. The V gene lost 6 bases and the J gene lost 0 bases, with 9 bases spanning the gap. This CDR3 is 13 amino acids long. As DNA, the CDR3 is TGTGCCAGCAGGTCCGGGACCTCCTACGAGCAGTACTTC. This sequence encodes CASRSGTSYEQYF.

The V and J genes are TRBV30 and TRBJ1-5, with 9 bases matching TRBD1. The V segment lost 1 base and the J segment 2 bases; nucleotides outside the gene matches: 15. The CDR3 runs to 19 residues. Germline CDR1 reads GTSNPN; CDR2 reads SVGIG (reference sequence). In nucleotides, the CDR3 is TGTGCCTGGAGTGGCGGGACAGGGCTTGGGACTTTGGGCAATCAGCCCCAGCATTTT. Translation: CAWSGGTGLGTLGNQPQHF.

This chain's CDR3 is CSVEGLPGGEAFF. The CDR3 DNA follows: TGCAGCGTTGAAGGCCTACCAGGGGGTGAAGCTTTCTTT. The chain has TRBV29-1 and TRBJ1-1, with 7 positions matching TRBD1. After removal of 1 base from V and 7 bases from J, the junction contained 6 bases not matched to a gene. The germline V gene has CDR1 SQVTM and CDR2 ANQGSEA. The CDR3 consists of 13 residues.

CDR3 amino acids: CASSSFRPHEEETQYF. The CDR3 nucleotides read TGTGCCAGCAGCTCGTTTAGACCCCACGAGGAAGAGACCCAGTACTTC. The chain is built from TRBV5-4 and TRBJ2-5; unclear D gene. The CDR3 is made up of 16 amino acids. Germline V gives CDR1 SGHNT, CDR2 YYREEE (reference sequence). The germline V and J ends were trimmed by 3 bases and 3 bases, with 18 bases remaining between them.

The chain is built from TRBV28 and TRBJ2-6, with 7 bases matching TRBD1. Trimming took 6 bases from V and 1 from J; bases not matched to a gene: 6. The V gene's germline CDR1 is MDHEN and CDR2 SYDVKM. The CDR3 consists of 16 residues. In DNA, the CDR3 is TGTGCCAGCAGCCCTCCGACAGGGTCTGGGGCCAACGTCCTGACTTTC. Amino acids: CASSPPTGSGANVLTF. Together with reference TRBV28 and TRBJ2-6, the CDR3 gives the full variable domain: DVKVTQSSRYLVKRTGEKVFLECVQDMDHENMFWYRQDPGLGLRLIYFSYDVKMKEKGDIPEGYSVSREKKERFSLILESASTNQTSMYLCASSPPTGSGANVLTFGAGSRLTVL.

This rearrangement joins TRBV7-8 to TRBJ1-5; D call uncertain. V was pared by 5 bases and J by 0 bases, with 17 bases between. The CDR3 runs to 17 residues. The V gene's germline CDR1 is SGHVS and CDR2 FQNEAQ. CDR3: CASSLGRGLYSNQPQHF. CDR3 nucleotides: TGTGCCAGCAGCCTCGGACGGGGTTTATATAGCAATCAGCCCCAGCATTTT.

This clone was found once. The rearrangement joins TRBV30 to TRBJ1-4; 9 bases are shared with TRBD1. Trimming cost V 2 bases and J 8 bases; bases outside gene matches: 3. This CDR3 is built from 13 residues. Germline loops: CDR1 GTSNPN, CDR2 SVGIG (reference sequence). This chain's CDR3 is CAWSRDRDEKLFF. CDR3 sequence (DNA): TGTGCCTGGAGTAGGGACAGGGACGAAAAACTGTTTTTT.

V and J are TRBV19 and TRBJ2-2; 10 bases fit TRBD1. Trimming cost V 4 bases and J 6 bases; bases outside gene matches: 5. Germline lookup yields CDR1 LNHDA and CDR2 SQIVND (reference sequence). The CDR3 is 15 residues long. The CDR3 reads CASSTQTGGAGELFF. CDR3 DNA sequence: TGTGCCAGTAGTACCCAGACAGGGGGCGCCGGGGAGCTGTTTTTT.

The chain combines TRBV6-5 with TRBJ2-2; D could derive from TRBD1 or TRBD2 (5 bases each). Trimming stripped 0 bases from V and 5 bases from J, with 10 bases between. Germline V gene lookup returns CDR1 MNHEY and CDR2 SVGAGI. This CDR3 spans 15 amino acids. The CDR3 here is CASSYSGRGTGELFF. The CDR3 bases are TGTGCCAGCAGTTACTCGGGACGAGGGACCGGGGAGCTGTTTTTT.

The chain is built from TRBV5-1 and TRBJ2-2; D is uncertain. With 4 bases removed from V and 4 bases from J, the gap between germline ends came to 14 bases. Germline assignment: CDR1 SGHRS and CDR2 YFSETQ. The CDR3 extends over 15 amino acids. CDR3 nucleotide sequence: TGCGCCAGCAGCCCGGTTTCGGGTCCCACCGGGGAGCTGTTTTTT. Translated: CASSPVSGPTGELFF.

This clone has more than one count but fewer than ten. For the CDR3, the DNA is TGTGCCAGCAGCCACGCCGACAAGGACTCCTACAATGAGCAGTTCTTC. It translates to CASSHADKDSYNEQFF. The V call is TRBV14, the J call TRBJ2-1, with no clear D. In germline, CDR1 is SGHDN, CDR2 FVKESK. Trimming cost V 3 bases and J 0 bases, with 12 bases left between them. The CDR3 consists of 16 residues. The variable domain in full, completed from reference TRBV14 and TRBJ2-1, reads EAGVTQFPSHSVIEKGQTVTLRCDPISGHDNLYWYRRVMGKEIKFLLHFVKESKQDESGMPNNRFLAERTGGTYSTLKVQPAELEDSGVYFCASSHADKDSYNEQFFGPGTRLTVL.

The chain couples TRBV19 to TRBJ2-1; D ambiguous. The CDR3 runs to 11 residues. V was shortened by 7 bases and J by 6 bases, with 7 bases between the two germline ends. The germline CDR1 and CDR2 sequences are LNHDA and SQIVND (reference sequence). The CDR3: CASTGFNEQFF. As DNA, the CDR3 is TGTGCCAGTACTGGCTTCAATGAGCAGTTCTTC. The complete variable domain, with remaining parts taken from reference TRBV19 and TRBJ2-1, reads DGGITQSPKYLFRKEGQNVTLSCEQNLNHDAMYWYRQDPGQGLRLIYYSQIVNDFQKGDIAEGYSVSREKKESFPLTVTSAQKNPTAFYLCASTGFNEQFFGPGTRLTVL.

The chain carries TRBV2 and TRBJ2-7; 7 bases are shared with TRBD2. Germline V gene sequence: CDR1 SNHLY, CDR2 FYNNEI. The CDR3 loop spans 14 amino acids. Losses at the gene ends were 5 bases for V and 4 bases for J; bases not matched to a gene: 8. DNA of the CDR3: TGTGCCAGCAGTTCGGGACTACCGATGTACGAGCAGTACTTC. Its protein is CASSSGLPMYEQYF.

V gene TRBV12-3 or TRBV12-4 combines with J gene TRBJ1-4, with no clear D. With 3 bases removed from V and 3 bases from J, the gap between germline ends came to 5 bases. This CDR3 is 13 amino acids long. CDR3 amino acids: CASSFAANEKLFF. CDR3 coding DNA: TGTGCCAGCAGTTTTGCGGCTAATGAAAAACTGTTTTTT.

The chain combines TRBV30 with TRBJ2-5; perhaps TRBD2 as D (5 bases). Per germline, CDR1 GTSNPN and CDR2 SVGIG (reference sequence). CDR3 length: 16 residues. The V end lost 0 bases, the J end lost 4 bases, and 18 bases lay between the germline ends. CDR3 sequence (DNA): TGTGCCTGGAGTGTAATGAGGGAGCGAAAAGTAGAGACCCAGTACTTC. Translation: CAWSVMRERKVETQYF.